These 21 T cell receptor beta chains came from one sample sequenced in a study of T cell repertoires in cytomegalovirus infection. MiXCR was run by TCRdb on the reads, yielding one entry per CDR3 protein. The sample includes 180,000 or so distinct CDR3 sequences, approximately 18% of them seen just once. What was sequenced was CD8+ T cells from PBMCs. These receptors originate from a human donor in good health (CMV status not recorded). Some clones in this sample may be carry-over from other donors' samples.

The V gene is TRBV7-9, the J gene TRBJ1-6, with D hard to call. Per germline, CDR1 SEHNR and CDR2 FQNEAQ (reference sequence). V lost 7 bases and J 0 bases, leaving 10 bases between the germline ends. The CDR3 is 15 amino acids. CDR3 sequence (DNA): TGTGCCAGCAACCTAGTAAGCTCCTATAATTCACCCCTCCACTTT. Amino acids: CASNLVSSYNSPLHF.

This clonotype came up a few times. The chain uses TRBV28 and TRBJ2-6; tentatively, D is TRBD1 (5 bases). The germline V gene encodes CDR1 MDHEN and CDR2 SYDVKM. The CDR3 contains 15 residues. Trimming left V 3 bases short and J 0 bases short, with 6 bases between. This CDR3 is CASSLQGSGANVLTF. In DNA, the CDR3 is TGTGCCAGCAGTTTGCAGGGCTCTGGGGCCAACGTCCTGACTTTC.

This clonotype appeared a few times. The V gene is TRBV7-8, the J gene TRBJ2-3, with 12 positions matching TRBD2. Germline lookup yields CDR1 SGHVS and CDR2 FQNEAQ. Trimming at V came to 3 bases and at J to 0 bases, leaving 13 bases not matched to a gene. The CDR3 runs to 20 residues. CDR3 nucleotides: TGTGCCAGCAGCTTTTTACTAGCGGGGGGCGTATATGAAAGCACAGATACGCAGTATTTT. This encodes CASSFLLAGGVYESTDTQYF.

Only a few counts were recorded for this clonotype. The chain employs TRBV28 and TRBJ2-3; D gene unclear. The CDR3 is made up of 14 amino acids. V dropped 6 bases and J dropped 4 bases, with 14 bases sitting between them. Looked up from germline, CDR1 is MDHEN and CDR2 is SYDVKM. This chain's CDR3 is CASSPDPAPDTQYF. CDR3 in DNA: TGTGCCAGCAGCCCGGACCCGGCCCCAGATACGCAGTATTTT.

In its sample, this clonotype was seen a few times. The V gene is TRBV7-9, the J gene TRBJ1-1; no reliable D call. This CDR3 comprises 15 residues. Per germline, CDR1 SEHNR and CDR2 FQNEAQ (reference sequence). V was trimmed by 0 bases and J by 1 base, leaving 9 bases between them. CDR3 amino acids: CASSLASGENTEAFF. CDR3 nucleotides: TGTGCCAGCAGCTTAGCGTCCGGGGAGAACACTGAAGCTTTCTTT.

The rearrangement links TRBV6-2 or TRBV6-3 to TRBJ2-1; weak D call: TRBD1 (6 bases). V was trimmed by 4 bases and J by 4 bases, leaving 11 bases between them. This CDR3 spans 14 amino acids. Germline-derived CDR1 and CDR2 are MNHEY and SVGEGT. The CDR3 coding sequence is TGTGCCAGCAGTTCATCAGGACAGTACAATGAGCAGTTCTTC. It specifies CASSSSGQYNEQFF.

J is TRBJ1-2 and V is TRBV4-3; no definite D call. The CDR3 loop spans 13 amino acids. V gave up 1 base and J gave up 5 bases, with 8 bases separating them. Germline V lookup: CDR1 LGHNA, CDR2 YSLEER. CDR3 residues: CASSQAPWYGYTF. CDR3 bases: TGCGCCAGCAGCCAAGCCCCTTGGTATGGCTACACCTTC.

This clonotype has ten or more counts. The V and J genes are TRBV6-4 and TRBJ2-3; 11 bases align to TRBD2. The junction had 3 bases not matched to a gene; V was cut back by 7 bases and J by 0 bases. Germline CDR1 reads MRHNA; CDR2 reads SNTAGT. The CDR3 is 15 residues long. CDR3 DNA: TGTGCCAGCACCCGACTAGCGGGGAGCACAGATACGCAGTATTTT. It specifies CASTRLAGSTDTQYF.

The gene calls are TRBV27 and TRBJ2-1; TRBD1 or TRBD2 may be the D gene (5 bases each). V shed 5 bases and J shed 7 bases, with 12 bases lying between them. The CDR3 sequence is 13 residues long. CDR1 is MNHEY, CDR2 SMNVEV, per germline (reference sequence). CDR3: CASSPGRVNEQFF. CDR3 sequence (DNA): TGTGCCAGCAGTCCGGGACGGGTGAATGAGCAGTTCTTC.

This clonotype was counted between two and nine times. The CDR3 DNA reads TGTGCCAGCAGCACCCGACAGGGGGGACAGCCCCAGCATTTT. Translating it yields CASSTRQGGQPQHF. This chain links TRBV13 with TRBJ1-5; TRBD1 agrees at 9 bases. This CDR3 has 14 residues. CDR1 and CDR2 (germline): PRHDT, FYEKMQ (reference sequence). The ends lost 5 bases at V and 7 bases at J; junction bases unmatched: 6. The full variable domain, rest sourced from reference TRBV13 and TRBJ1-5, is AAGVIQSPRHLIKEKRETATLKCYPIPRHDTVYWYQQGPGQDPQFLISFYEKMQSDKGSIPDRFSAQQFSDYHSELNMSSLELGDSALYFCASSTRQGGQPQHFGDGTRLSIL.

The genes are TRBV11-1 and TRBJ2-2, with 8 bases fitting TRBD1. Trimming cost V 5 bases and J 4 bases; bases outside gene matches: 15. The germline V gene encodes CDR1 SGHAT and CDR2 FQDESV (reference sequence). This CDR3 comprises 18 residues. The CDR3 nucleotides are TGTGCCAGCAGCCTATCGGTCAGGGGGCGGATGAGCACCGGGGAGCTGTTTTTT. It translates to CASSLSVRGRMSTGELFF. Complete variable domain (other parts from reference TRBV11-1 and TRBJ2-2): EAEVAQSPRYKITEKSQAVAFWCDPISGHATLYWYRQILGQGPELLVQFQDESVVDDSQLPKDRFSAERLKGVDSTLKIQPAELGDSAMYLCASSLSVRGRMSTGELFFGEGSRLTVL.

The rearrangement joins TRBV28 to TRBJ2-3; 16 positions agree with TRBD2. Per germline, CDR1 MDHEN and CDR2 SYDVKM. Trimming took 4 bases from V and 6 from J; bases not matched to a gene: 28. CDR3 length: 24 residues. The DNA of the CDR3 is TGTGCCAGCAGTTCCTACGGGACTAGCGGGGGGGCCGGTAAAATAATCACCAGAACCGATACGCAGTATTTT. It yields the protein CASSSYGTSGGAGKIITRTDTQYF. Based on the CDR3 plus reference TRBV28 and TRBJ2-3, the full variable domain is DVKVTQSSRYLVKRTGEKVFLECVQDMDHENMFWYRQDPGLGLRLIYFSYDVKMKEKGDIPEGYSVSREKKERFSLILESASTNQTSMYLCASSSYGTSGGAGKIITRTDTQYFGPGTRLTVL.

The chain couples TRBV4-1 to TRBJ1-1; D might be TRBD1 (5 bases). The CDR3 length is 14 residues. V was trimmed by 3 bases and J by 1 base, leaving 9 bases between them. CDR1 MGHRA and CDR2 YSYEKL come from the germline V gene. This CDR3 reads CASSHPGGNTEAFF. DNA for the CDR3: TGCGCCAGCAGCCATCCCGGGGGGAACACTGAAGCTTTCTTT.

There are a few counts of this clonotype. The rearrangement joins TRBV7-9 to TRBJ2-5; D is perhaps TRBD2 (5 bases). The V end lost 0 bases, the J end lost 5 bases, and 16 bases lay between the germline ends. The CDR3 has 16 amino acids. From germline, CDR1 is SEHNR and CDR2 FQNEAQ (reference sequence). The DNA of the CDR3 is TGTGCCAGCAGCTTAGCAGCGGTAGCTGGGTTGGAGACCCAGTACTTC. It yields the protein CASSLAAVAGLETQYF.

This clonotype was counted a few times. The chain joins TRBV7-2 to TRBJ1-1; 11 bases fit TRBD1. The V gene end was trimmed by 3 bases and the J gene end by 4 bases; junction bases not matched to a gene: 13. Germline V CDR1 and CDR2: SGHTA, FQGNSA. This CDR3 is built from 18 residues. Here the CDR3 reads CASSFKGQGALFSTEAFF. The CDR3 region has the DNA TGTGCCAGCAGCTTCAAAGGACAGGGGGCTTTATTTTCCACTGAAGCTTTCTTT.

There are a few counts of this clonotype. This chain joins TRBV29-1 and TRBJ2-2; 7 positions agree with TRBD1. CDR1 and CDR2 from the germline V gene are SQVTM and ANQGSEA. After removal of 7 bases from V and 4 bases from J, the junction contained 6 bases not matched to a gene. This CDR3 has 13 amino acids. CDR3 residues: CSAAAGGTGELFF. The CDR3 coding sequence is TGCAGCGCCGCGGCAGGGGGCACCGGGGAGCTGTTTTTT.

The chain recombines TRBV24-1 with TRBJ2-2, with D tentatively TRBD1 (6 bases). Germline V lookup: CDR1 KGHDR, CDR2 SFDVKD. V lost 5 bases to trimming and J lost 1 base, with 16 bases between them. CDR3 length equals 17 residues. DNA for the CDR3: TGTGCCACCAGTGCAAGACCGGGACAAGTGAACACCGGGGAGCTGTTTTTT. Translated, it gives CATSARPGQVNTGELFF.

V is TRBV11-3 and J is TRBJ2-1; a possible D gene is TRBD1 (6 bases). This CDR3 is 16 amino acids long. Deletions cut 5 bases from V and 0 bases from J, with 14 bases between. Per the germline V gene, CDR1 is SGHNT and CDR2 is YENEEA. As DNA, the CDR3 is TGTGCCAGCAGCCCCAGGGGTACTAGCTCCTACAATGAGCAGTTCTTC. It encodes CASSPRGTSSYNEQFF.

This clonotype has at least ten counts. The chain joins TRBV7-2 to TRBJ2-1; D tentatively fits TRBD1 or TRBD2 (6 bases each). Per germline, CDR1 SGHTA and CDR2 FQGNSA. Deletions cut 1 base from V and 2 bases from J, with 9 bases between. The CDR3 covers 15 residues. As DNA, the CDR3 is TGTGCCAGCAGCTTAGATCGGGGGCCCTACAATGAGCAGTTCTTC. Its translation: CASSLDRGPYNEQFF.

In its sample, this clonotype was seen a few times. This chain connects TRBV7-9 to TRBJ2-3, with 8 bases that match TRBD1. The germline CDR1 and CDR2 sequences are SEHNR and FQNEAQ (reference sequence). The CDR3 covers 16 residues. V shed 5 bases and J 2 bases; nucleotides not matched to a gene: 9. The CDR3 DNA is TGTGCCAGCAGCCCCGGGACAGGAATTTCCACAGATACGCAGTATTTT. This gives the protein CASSPGTGISTDTQYF. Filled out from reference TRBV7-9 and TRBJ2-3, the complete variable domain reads DTGVSQNPRHKITKRGQNVTFRCDPISEHNRLYWYRQTLGQGPEFLTYFQNEAQLEKSRLLSDRFSAERPKGSFSTLEIQRTEQGDSAMYLCASSPGTGISTDTQYFGPGTRLTVL.

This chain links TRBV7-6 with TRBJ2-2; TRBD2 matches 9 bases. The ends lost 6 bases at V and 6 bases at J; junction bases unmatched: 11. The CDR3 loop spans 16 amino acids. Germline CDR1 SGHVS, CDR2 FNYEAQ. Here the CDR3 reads CASSRDLSGGSGELFF. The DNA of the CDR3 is TGTGCCAGCAGTCGAGATCTGAGCGGGGGGTCCGGGGAGCTGTTTTTT.